This T cell receptor (beta chain) appears in the sequencing data of a study of technical replicates of blood from a few donors. Germline V gives CDR1 LGHNA, CDR2 YSLEER. This CDR3 is 15 amino acids long. Trimming at V came to 0 bases and at J to 4 bases, leaving 4 bases not matched to a gene. This clone was seen a handful of times. Assay used: immunoSEQ multiplex PCR; TCRdb lists only in-frame clones, some missing. Altogether tens of thousands of clones are present, around nine tenths being singletons, with the ten largest covering 4% to 5%. V and J are TRBV4-3 and TRBJ2-7; TRBD2 matches 9 bases. Sequenced sample: PBMCs. This sequence originates from a human donor in good health. Some clones in this sample may be carry-over from other donors' samples. The DNA of the CDR3 is TGCGCCAGCAGCCAAGATCTAGCGGGAAATTACGAGCAGTACTTC. It codes for CASSQDLAGNYEQYF.